This TCR beta chain was identified in a study of blood T cell repertoires in COVID-19. Germline V gives CDR1 MGHRA, CDR2 YSYEKL. The CDR3 contains 16 residues. The junction had 7 bases not matched to a gene; V was cut back by 1 base and J by 5 bases. Assay: immunoSEQ multiplex PCR; the TCRdb copy retains only in-frame clones and omits some. The sample yields roughly 520,000 clones, 88% seen once. V is TRBV4-1 and J is TRBJ1-5; the match to TRBD1 covers 8 bases. Sequencing was carried out using PBMCs or T cells enriched from blood (not recorded which). This receptor was taken from a woman between 40 and 55 years old who had recovered from COVID-19. The CDR3: CASSQVLRGRYQPQHF. The CDR3 bases are TGCGCCAGCAGCCAAGTACTCAGGGGGCGATATCAGCCCCAGCATTTT.